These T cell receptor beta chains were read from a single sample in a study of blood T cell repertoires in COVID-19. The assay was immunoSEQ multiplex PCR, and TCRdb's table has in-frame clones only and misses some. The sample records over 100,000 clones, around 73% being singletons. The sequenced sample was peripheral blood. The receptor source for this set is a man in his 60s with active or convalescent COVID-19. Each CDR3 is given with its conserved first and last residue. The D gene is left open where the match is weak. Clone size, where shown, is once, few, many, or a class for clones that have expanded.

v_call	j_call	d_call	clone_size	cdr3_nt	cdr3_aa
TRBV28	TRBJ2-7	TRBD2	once	TGTGCCAGCAGTAAATCGGGACTAGCGGGAAAGGGGTACTTC	CASSKSGLAGKGYF
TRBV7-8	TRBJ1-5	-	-	TGTGCCAGCAGCTTGTCGAGGGCAACGAGCAATCAGCCCCAGCATTTT	CASSLSRATSNQPQHF
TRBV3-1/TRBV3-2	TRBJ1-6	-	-	TGTGCCAGCAGCCAAGCGCCGGGATCTAATTCACCCCTCCACTTT	CASSQAPGSNSPLHF
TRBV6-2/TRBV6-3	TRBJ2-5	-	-	TGTGCCAGCAGTGTTACAGGGACCTCCCAAGAGACCCAGTACTTC	CASSVTGTSQETQYF
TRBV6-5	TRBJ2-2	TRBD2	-	TGTGCCAGCAACATCCAGCGGGGTGGGACCGGGGAGCTGTTTTTT	CASNIQRGGTGELFF
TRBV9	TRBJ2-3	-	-	TGTGCCAGCAGCGTTACCTCGGGAGGGGGCTACACAGATACGCAGTATTTT	CASSVTSGGGYTDTQYF
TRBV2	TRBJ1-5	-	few	TGTGCCAGCAGTGGGGGCGGGGGAGCTCAGCCCCAGCATTTT	CASSGGGGAQPQHF
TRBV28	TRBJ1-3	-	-	TGTGCCACCCGAGAGGAGACCAGCTCTGGAAACACCATATATTTT	CATREETSSGNTIYF
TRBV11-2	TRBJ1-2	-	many	TGTGCCAGCAGCTTAGGAAAAGGGGACTACACCTTC	CASSLGKGDYTF
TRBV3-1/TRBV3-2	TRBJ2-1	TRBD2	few	TGTGCCAGCAGCGGAGGGGTAGCGGGAGTATATGAGCAGTTCTTC	CASSGGVAGVYEQFF
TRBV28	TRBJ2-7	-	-	TGTGCCAGCAGTTTAAGAGCCGAGCAGTACTTC	CASSLRAEQYF
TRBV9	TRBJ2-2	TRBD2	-	TGTGCCAGCAACGGGCTAGCGGGAGCCACCGGGGAGCTGTTTTTT	CASNGLAGATGELFF
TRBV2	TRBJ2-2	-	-	TGTGCCAGCAGTTATAGTCCGAACACCGGGGAGCTGTTTTTT	CASSYSPNTGELFF
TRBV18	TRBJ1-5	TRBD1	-	TGTGCCAGCTCACGGGACAGGAGCAATCAGCCCCAGCATTTT	CASSRDRSNQPQHF
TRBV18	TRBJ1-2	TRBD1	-	TGTGCCAGCTCACCCATACACGGGGACAGCTATGGCTACACCTTC	CASSPIHGDSYGYTF
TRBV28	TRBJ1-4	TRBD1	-	TGTGCCAGCAGTTTAGGGACAGCCCTAGGAGAAAAACTGTTTTTT	CASSLGTALGEKLFF
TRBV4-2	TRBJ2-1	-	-	TGTGCCAGCAGCCAAGAGGTGAGGACGGGATCCTACAATGAGCAGTTCTTC	CASSQEVRTGSYNEQFF
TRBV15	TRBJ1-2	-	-	TGTGCCACCAGCAGAGATAAGGTCGGGAGTGGCTACACCTTC	CATSRDKVGSGYTF
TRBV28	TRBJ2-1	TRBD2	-	TGTGCCAGCAGTTTATCCCTCCTACTAGCGGGCGGACTATCGGGTGAGCAGTTCTTC	CASSLSLLLAGGLSGEQFF
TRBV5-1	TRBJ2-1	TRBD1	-	TGCGCCAGCAGCTTGAGTGAGGGGGCGTCGGGTGAGCAGTTCTTC	CASSLSEGASGEQFF
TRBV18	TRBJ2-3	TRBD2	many	TGTGCCAGCTCACCGAGCGGGAGGGCCCTCACAGATACGCAGTATTTT	CASSPSGRALTDTQYF
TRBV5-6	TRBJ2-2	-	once	TGTGCCAGCAGCACCCTAGCAGGAAACACCGGGGAGCTGTTTTTT	CASSTLAGNTGELFF
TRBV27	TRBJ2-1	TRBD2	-	TGTGCCAGCAGTTTATCAGTCTGGGAGGGCTACAATGAGCAGTTCTTC	CASSLSVWEGYNEQFF
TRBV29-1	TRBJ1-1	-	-	TGCAGCGTTCGTCCGGGACTGACCCTGTCCACTGAAGCTTTCTTT	CSVRPGLTLSTEAFF
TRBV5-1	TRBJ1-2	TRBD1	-	TGCGCCAGCACCCCCTTCGACAGGGTTGAGGGCTACACCTTC	CASTPFDRVEGYTF
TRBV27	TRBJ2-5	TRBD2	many	TGTGCCTCAGGACTAGCGGGAGAAGAGACCCAGTACTTC	CASGLAGEETQYF
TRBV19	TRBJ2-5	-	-	TGTGCCAGTAGAGCAATCAACCAAGAGACCCAGTACTTC	CASRAINQETQYF
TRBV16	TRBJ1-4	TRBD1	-	TGTGCCAGCAGCCGACAGGGGGTAAAAAAACTGTTTTTT	CASSRQGVKKLFF
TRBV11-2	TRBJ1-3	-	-	TGTGCCAGCAGCTTAGGACAAGCGGAAGGAAACACCATATATTTT	CASSLGQAEGNTIYF
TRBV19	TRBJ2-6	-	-	TGTGCCAGTAGTATAGGAGGGAGCCCTCCCTTCTCTGGGGCCAACGTCCTGACTTTC	CASSIGGSPPFSGANVLTF
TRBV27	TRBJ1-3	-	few	TGTGCCAGCAGTTTATCCTCTACCTATCCGGGAAACACCATATATTTT	CASSLSSTYPGNTIYF
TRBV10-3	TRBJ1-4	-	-	TGTGCCATCAGTAACAGAGATAATGAAAAACTGTTTTTT	CAISNRDNEKLFF
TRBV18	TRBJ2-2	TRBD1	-	TGTGCCAGCTCATCGACAGGGATGAACACCGGGGAGCTGTTTTTT	CASSSTGMNTGELFF
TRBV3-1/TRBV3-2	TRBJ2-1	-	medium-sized	TGTGCCAGCAGCCAAGACCAGGTGTACAATGAGCAGTTCTTC	CASSQDQVYNEQFF